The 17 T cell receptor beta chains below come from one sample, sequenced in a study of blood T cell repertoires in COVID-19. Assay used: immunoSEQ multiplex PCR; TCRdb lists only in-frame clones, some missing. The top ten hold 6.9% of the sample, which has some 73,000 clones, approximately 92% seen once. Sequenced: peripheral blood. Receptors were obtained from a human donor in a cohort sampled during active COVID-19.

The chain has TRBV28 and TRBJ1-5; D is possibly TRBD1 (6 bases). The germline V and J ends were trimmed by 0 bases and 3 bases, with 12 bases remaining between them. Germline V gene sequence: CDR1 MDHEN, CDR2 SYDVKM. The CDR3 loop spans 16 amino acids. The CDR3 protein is CASSLWSGASNQPQHF. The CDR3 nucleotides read TGTGCCAGCAGTTTATGGTCAGGGGCTTCCAATCAGCCCCAGCATTTT. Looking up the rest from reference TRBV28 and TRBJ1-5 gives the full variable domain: DVKVTQSSRYLVKRTGEKVFLECVQDMDHENMFWYRQDPGLGLRLIYFSYDVKMKEKGDIPEGYSVSREKKERFSLILESASTNQTSMYLCASSLWSGASNQPQHFGDGTRLSIL.

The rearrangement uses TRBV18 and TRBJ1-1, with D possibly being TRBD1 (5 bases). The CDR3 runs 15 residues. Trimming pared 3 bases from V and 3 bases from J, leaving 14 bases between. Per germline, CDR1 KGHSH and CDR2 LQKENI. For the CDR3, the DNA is TGTGCCAGCTCACCCTTGGGGCAGGTGGACACTGAAGCTTTCTTT. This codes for CASSPLGQVDTEAFF.

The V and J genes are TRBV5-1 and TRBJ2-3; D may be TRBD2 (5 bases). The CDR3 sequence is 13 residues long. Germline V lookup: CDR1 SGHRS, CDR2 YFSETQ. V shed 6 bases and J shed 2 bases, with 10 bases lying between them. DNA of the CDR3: TGCGCCAGCATCCGGGAAGACACAGATACGCAGTATTTT. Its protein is CASIREDTDTQYF.

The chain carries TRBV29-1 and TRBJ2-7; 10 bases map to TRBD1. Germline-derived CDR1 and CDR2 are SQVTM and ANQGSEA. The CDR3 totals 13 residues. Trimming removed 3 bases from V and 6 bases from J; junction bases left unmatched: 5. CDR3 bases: TGCAGCGTTGAGGGACAGGGGAAGATCGAGCAGTACTTC. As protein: CSVEGQGKIEQYF.

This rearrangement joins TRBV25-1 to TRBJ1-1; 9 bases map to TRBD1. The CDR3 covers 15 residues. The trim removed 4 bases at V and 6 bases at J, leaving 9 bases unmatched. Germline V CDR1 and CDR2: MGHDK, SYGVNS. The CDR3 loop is CASSARQGDGAEAFF. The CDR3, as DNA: TGTGCCAGCAGTGCCCGACAGGGGGATGGGGCTGAAGCTTTCTTT.

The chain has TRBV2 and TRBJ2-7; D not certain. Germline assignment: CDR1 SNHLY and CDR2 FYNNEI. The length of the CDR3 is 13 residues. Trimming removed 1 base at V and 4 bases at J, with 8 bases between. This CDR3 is CASSEVRGYEQYF. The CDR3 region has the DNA TGTGCCAGCAGTGAAGTGAGAGGTTACGAGCAGTACTTC.

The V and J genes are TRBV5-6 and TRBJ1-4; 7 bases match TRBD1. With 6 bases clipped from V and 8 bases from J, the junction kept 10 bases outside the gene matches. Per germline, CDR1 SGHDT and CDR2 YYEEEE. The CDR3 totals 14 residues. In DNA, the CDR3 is TGTGCCAGCAACCAACAGGGGAGGAGGGAAAAACTGTTTTTT. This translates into CASNQQGRREKLFF.

The chain's CDR3 is CASSLGGGQGAGEQFF. Written as DNA, the CDR3 is TGTGCCAGCAGCTTAGGTGGGGGACAGGGGGCTGGTGAGCAGTTCTTC. The chain links TRBV7-6 to TRBJ2-1; the match to TRBD1 covers 12 bases. The CDR3 sequence is 16 residues long. Trimming removed 1 base from V and 9 bases from J; junction bases left unmatched: 7. Germline CDR1 reads SGHVS; CDR2 reads FNYEAQ.

Here the CDR3 DNA reads TGCGCCAGCAGCTTGCGCACGCGGGGGGCGTATCGGGATGAGCAGTTCTTC. Translation: CASSLRTRGAYRDEQFF. This chain joins TRBV5-1 and TRBJ2-1; TRBD2 aligns across 8 bases. J was trimmed by 8 bases and V by 1 base; bases with no gene match: 14. This CDR3 spans 17 amino acids. In germline, CDR1 is SGHRS, CDR2 YFSETQ.

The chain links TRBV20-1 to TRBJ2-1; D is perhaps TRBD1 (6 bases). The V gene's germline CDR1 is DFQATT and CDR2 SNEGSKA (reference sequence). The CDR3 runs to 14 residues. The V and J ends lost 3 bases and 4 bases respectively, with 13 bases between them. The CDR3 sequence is CSASPGARYNEQFF. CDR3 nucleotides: TGCAGTGCTAGTCCAGGGGCGCGGTACAATGAGCAGTTCTTC.

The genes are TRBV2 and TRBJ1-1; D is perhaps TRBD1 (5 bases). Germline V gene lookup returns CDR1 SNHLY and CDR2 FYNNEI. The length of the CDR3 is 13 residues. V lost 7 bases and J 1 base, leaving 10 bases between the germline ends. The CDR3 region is CASKTEENTEAFF. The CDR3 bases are TGTGCCAGCAAGACAGAGGAGAACACTGAAGCTTTCTTT.

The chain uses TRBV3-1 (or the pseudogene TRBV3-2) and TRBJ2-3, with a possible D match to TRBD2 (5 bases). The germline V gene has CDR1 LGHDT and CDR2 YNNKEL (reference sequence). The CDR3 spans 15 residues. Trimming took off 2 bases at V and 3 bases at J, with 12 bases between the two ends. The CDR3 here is CASSQLSPGTDTQYF. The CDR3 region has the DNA TGTGCCAGCAGCCAACTCTCCCCGGGGACAGATACGCAGTATTTT.

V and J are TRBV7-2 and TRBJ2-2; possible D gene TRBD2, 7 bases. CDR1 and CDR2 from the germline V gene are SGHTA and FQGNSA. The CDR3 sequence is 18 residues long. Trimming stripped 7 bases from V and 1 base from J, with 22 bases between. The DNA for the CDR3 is TGTGCCAGCATCCGGAGAGAGGCGGGGGCCCTGAACACCGGGGAGCTGTTTTTT. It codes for CASIRREAGALNTGELFF.

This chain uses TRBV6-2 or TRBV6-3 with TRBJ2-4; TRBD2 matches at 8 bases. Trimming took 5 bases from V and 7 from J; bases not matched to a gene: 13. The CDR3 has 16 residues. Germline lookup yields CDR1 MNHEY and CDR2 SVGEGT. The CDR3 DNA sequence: TGTGCCAGCAGTGACGCCGAGTGGACGGGGGGGAACATTCAGTACTTC. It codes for CASSDAEWTGGNIQYF.

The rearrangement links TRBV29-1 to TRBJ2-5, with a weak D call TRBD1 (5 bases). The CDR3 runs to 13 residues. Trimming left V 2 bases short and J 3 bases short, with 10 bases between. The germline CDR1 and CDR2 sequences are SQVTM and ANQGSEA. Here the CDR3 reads CSVERGRKETQYF. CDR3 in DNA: TGCAGCGTTGAAAGGGGCAGGAAAGAGACCCAGTACTTC. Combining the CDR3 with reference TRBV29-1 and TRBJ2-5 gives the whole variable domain SAVISQKPSRDICQRGTSLTIQCQVDSQVTMMFWYRQQPGQSLTLIATANQGSEATYESGFVIDKFPISRPNLTFSTLTVSNMSPEDSSIYLCSVERGRKETQYFGPGTRLLVL.

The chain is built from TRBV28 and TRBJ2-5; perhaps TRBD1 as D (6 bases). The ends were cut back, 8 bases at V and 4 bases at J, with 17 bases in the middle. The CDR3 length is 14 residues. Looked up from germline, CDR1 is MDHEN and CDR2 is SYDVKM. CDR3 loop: CASQGPVVGETQYF. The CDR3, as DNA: TGTGCCAGCCAGGGGCCGGTGGTTGGAGAGACCCAGTACTTC.

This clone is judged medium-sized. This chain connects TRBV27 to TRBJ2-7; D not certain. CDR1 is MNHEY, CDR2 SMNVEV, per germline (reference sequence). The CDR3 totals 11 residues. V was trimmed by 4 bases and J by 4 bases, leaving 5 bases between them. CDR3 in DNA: TGTGCCAGCAGTTACGGGTACGAGCAGTACTTC. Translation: CASSYGYEQYF.